This T cell receptor (beta chain) comes out of a study of cytomegalovirus exposure and HLA in healthy donors. Primers for the PCR totalled 60 Vbeta and 13 Jbeta. The repertoire was sequenced with immunoSEQ multiplex PCR; TCRdb's copy has only in-frame clones and lacks some. The sample lists 150,000 to 200,000 clones; 9.5% were seen once. V lost 3 bases to trimming and J lost 4 bases; unmatched junction nucleotides: 10. The CDR3 is made up of 16 amino acids. Germline CDR1 reads SGHRS; CDR2 reads YFSETQ. V usage is TRBV5-1 and J usage is TRBJ2-1, with TRBD2 matching 7 bases. The origin of this receptor is a woman in her twenties or thirties in good health and CMV-seropositive. The sequenced sample was PBMCs. In DNA, the CDR3 is TGCGCCAGCAGCTCTACCCTAGCGGTCACATACAATGAGCAGTTCTTC. As protein: CASSSTLAVTYNEQFF.